This T cell receptor (beta chain) was found in a study of CD8 T cells in ankylosing spondylitis. Overall study results and limits: Reports of some motif variants in reactive arthritis synovial fluid and blood predate this one. About 8 highly homologous variants made up a TCR beta motif, and this motif appeared characteristic of ankylosing spondylitis blood. Disease-linked clones reportedly concentrated significantly in matched ankylosing spondylitis synovial fluid.

TCRdb re-derived calls from the 5' RACE reads in MiXCR, one entry per CDR3 protein. The sample lists about 17,000 distinct CDR3 sequences, around 8% occurring once. This clonotype was seen ten or more times. Its antigen is not known. Trimming left V 0 bases short and J 6 bases short, with 9 bases between. CDR1 is DFQATT and CDR2 is SNEGSKA in the germline V gene (reference sequence). CDR3 size: 12 residues. The material sequenced was blood. The gene calls are TRBV20-1 and TRBJ2-7, with D maybe TRBD2 (6 bases). The receptor was derived from a male donor with ankylosing spondylitis or in good health (not recorded which). For the CDR3, the DNA is TGCAGTGCTAGAGAGGGGGGAACCGAGCAGTACGTC. Its translation is CSAREGGTEQYV.